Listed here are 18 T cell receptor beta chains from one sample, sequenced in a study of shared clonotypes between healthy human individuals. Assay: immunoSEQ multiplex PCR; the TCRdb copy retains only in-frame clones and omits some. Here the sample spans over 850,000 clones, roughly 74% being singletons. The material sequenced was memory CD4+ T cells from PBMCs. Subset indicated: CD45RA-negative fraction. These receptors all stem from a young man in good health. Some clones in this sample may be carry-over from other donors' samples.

In DNA form, the CDR3 reads TGCGCCAGCAGCATCACAGGGGGAGAAAACATTCAGTACTTC. Residues: CASSITGGENIQYF. This sequence joins TRBV5-1 and TRBJ2-4; 8 bases are shared with TRBD1. The CDR3 has 14 residues. The trim removed 4 bases at V and 5 bases at J, leaving 5 bases unmatched. From germline, CDR1 is SGHRS and CDR2 YFSETQ.

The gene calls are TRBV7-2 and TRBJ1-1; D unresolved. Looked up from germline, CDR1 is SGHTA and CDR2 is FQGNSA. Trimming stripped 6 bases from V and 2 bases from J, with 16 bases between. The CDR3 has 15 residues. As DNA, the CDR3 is TGTGCCAGCAGGTGGGATCGGGCGACTAACACTGAAGCTTTCTTT. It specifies CASRWDRATNTEAFF.

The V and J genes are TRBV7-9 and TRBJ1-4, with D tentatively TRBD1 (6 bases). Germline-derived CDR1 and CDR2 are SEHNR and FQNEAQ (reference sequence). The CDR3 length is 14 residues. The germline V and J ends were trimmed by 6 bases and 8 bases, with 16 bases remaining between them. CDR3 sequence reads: CASRLSGASEKLFF. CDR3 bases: TGTGCCAGCAGATTGTCGGGGGCTTCGGAAAAACTGTTTTTT.

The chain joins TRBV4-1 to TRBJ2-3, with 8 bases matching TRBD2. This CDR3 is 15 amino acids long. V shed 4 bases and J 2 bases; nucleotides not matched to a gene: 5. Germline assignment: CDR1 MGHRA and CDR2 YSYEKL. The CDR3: CASSLREGPTDTQYF. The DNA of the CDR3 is TGCGCCAGCAGCCTACGGGAGGGCCCCACAGATACGCAGTATTTT.

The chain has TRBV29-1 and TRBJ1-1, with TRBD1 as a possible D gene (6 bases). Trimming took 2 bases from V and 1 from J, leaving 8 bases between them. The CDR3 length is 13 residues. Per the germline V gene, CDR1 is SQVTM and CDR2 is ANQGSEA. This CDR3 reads CSVELRGNTEAFF. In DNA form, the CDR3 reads TGCAGCGTTGAACTCAGGGGGAACACTGAAGCTTTCTTT.

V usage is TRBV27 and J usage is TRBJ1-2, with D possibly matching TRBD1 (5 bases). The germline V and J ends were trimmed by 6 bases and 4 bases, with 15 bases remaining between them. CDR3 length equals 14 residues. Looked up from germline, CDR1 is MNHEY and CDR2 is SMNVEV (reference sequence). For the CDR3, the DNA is TGTGCCAGCAGGTCACCAGGGTTAGGCTATGGCTACACCTTC. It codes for CASRSPGLGYGYTF.

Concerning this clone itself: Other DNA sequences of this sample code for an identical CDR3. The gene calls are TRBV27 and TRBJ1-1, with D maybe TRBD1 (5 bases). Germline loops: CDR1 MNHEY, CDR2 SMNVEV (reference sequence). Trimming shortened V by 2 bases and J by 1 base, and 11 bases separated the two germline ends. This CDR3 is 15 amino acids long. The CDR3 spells CASSLAGVRNTEAFF. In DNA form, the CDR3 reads TGTGCCAGCAGTTTAGCGGGGGTGCGGAACACTGAAGCTTTCTTT.

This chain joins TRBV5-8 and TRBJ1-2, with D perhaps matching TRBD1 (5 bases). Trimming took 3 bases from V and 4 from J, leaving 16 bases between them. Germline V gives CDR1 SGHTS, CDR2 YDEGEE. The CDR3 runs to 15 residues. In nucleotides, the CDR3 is TGTGCCAGCAGCTCCAGGGTCCAGTGGCTCTATGGCTACACCTTC. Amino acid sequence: CASSSRVQWLYGYTF.

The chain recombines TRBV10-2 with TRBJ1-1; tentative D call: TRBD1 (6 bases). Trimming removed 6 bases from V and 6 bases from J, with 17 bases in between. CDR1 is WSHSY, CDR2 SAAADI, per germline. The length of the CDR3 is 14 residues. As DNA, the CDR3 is TGCGCCAGCAGGACGGGACGGGAGGGGGCTGAAGCTTTCTTT. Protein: CASRTGREGAEAFF.

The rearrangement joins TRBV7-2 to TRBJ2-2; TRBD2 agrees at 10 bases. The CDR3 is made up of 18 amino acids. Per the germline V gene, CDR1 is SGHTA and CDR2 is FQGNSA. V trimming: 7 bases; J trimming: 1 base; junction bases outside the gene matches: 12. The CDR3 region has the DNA TGTGCCAGCACCCTAATGGCTATAGCGGGAGGGAACACCGGGGAGCTGTTTTTT. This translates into CASTLMAIAGGNTGELFF.

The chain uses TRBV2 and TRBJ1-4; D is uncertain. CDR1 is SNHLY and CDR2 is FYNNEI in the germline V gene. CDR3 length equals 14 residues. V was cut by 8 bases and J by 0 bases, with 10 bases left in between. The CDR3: CASESEATNEKLFF. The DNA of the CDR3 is TGTGCCAGCGAATCTGAGGCAACTAATGAAAAACTGTTTTTT.

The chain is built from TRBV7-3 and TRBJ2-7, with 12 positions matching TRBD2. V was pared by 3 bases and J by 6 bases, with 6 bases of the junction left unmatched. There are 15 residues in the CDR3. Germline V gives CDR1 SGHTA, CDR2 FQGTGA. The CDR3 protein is CASSFGLAGTGEQYF. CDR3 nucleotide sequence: TGTGCCAGCAGCTTTGGACTAGCGGGAACTGGCGAGCAGTACTTC.

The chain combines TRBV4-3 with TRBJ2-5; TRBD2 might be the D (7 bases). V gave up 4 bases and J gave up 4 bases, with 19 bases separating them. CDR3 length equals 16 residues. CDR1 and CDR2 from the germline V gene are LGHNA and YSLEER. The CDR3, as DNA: TGCGCCAGCAGCCGCCTGAGGGGGGGCGAAGGAGAGACCCAGTACTTC. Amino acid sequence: CASSRLRGGEGETQYF.

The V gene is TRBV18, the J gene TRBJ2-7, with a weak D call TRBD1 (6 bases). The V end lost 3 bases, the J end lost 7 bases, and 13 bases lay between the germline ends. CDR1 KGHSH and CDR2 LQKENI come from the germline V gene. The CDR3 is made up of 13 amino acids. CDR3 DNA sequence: TGTGCCAGCTCACCCTTGGGACAAGAGGAGCAGTACTTC. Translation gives CASSPLGQEEQYF.

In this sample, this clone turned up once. CDR3 DNA sequence: TGTGCCAGCAGTGAGCAAGGACAGGGGGCAAATGGCTACACCTTC. Translating gives CASSEQGQGANGYTF. V is TRBV2 and J is TRBJ1-2; TRBD1 matches 11 bases. CDR1 is SNHLY and CDR2 is FYNNEI in the germline V gene. V lost 3 bases to trimming and J lost 6 bases; unmatched junction nucleotides: 6. The CDR3 contains 15 residues. Full variable domain (outside the CDR3, taken from reference TRBV2 and TRBJ1-2): EPEVTQTPSHQVTQMGQEVILRCVPISNHLYFYWYRQILGQKVEFLVSFYNNEISEKSEIFDDQFSVERPDGSNFTLKIRSTKLEDSAMYFCASSEQGQGANGYTFGSGTRLTVV.

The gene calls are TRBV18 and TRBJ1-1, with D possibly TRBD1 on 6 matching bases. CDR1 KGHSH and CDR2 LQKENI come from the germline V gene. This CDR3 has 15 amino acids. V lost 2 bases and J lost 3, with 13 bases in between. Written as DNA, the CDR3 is TGTGCCAGCTCACCAAGCGGTACAGGGTACACTGAAGCTTTCTTT. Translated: CASSPSGTGYTEAFF.

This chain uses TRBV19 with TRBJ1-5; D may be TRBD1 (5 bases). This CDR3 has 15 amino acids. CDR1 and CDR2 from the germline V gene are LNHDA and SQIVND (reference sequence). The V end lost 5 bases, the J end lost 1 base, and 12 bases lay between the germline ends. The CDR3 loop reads CASSPKGSSNQPQHF. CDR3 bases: TGTGCCAGTAGTCCCAAGGGGTCGAGCAATCAGCCCCAGCATTTT. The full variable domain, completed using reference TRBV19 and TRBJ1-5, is DGGITQSPKYLFRKEGQNVTLSCEQNLNHDAMYWYRQDPGQGLRLIYYSQIVNDFQKGDIAEGYSVSREKKESFPLTVTSAQKNPTAFYLCASSPKGSSNQPQHFGDGTRLSIL.

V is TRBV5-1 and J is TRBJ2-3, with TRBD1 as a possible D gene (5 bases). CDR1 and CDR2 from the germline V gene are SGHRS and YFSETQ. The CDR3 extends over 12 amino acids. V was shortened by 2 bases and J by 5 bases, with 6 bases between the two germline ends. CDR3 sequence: CASSFQGDTQYF. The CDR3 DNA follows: TGCGCCAGCAGCTTTCAGGGAGATACGCAGTATTTT.